This TCR beta chain is from a study of long-term antiretroviral therapy in people with HIV. Study information: The earliest samples predate the 2015 immediate-ART recommendation by about a decade.

The V end lost 4 bases, the J end lost 3 bases, and 4 bases lay between the germline ends. The CDR3 runs 11 residues. CDR1 and CDR2 (germline): SGDLS, YYNGEE. At the survey level, the v3.0 immunoSEQ assay was run. Method: immunoSEQ multiplex PCR; TCRdb's copy keeps in-frame clones and lacks some. In the table there are 25,000 to 35,000 clones, around 84% of which are singletons. Sequencing used unsorted PBMCs, obtained 0.8 years after starting antiretroviral therapy. This receptor was identified in a woman in her thirties with HIV. The chain carries TRBV9 and TRBJ2-5, with D unclear. In DNA, the CDR3 is TGTGCCAGCAGCTCTAAAGAGACCCAGTACTTC. Translating it yields CASSSKETQYF.